The rows below give T cell receptor beta chains drawn from one sample of a study of T cell responses to AZD1222 COVID-19 vaccine. Assay used: immunoSEQ multiplex PCR; TCRdb lists only in-frame clones, some missing. The repertoire holds 150,000 or so clones, with about 90% as singletons. The source was peripheral blood, collected 28 days after the second AZD1222 dose. The receptors were gathered from an adult who received the AZD1222 COVID-19 vaccine. Both conserved end residues are part of each CDR3. A D gene is named only where the DNA matches it firmly. Expanded clones get a size class; other rows say once, few or many, or leave the size out.

clone size	V gene	J gene	D gene	CDR3 DNA	CDR3 protein
-	TRBV5-1	TRBJ2-5	-	TGCGCCAGCAGCACGGCAGGTCAAGAGACCCAGTACTTC	CASSTAGQETQYF
once	TRBV6-1	TRBJ2-1	TRBD2	TGTGCCAGCAGTGAAGGTCTAGCGGGAGTGACCTACAATGAGCAGTTCTTC	CASSEGLAGVTYNEQFF
-	TRBV4-1	TRBJ2-7	TRBD1	TGCGCCAGCAGAATGTTGGACAGGGCTCACTACGAGCAGTACTTC	CASRMLDRAHYEQYF
-	TRBV29-1	TRBJ1-2	TRBD1	TGCAGCGTTGGGGGAGACAGGGTAAACTATGGCTACACCTTC	CSVGGDRVNYGYTF
-	TRBV11-3	TRBJ2-7	TRBD2	TGTGCCAGCAGCCCCCGAGCGGGGGGGTCCTACGAGCAGTACTTC	CASSPRAGGSYEQYF
-	TRBV7-3	TRBJ1-1	-	TGTGCCAGCAGACGGACGGTGAACACTGAAGCTTTCTTT	CASRRTVNTEAFF
-	TRBV7-9	TRBJ1-6	-	TGTGCCAGCAGCACCCCGGGTTCACCCCTCCACTTT	CASSTPGSPLHF
-	TRBV4-3	TRBJ2-7	TRBD1	TGCGCCAGCAGCCATGGACAGGGCTCCTACGAGCAGTACTTC	CASSHGQGSYEQYF
few	TRBV7-8	TRBJ1-2	-	TGTGCCAGCAGCTTAGCGACCAGCTACTACGGAGGGGGCTACACCTTC	CASSLATSYYGGGYTF
-	TRBV10-2	TRBJ2-7	-	TGCGCCAGCAGCGGCAGCCCCGGGTCGATAAAGGGCGAGCAGTACTTC	CASSGSPGSIKGEQYF